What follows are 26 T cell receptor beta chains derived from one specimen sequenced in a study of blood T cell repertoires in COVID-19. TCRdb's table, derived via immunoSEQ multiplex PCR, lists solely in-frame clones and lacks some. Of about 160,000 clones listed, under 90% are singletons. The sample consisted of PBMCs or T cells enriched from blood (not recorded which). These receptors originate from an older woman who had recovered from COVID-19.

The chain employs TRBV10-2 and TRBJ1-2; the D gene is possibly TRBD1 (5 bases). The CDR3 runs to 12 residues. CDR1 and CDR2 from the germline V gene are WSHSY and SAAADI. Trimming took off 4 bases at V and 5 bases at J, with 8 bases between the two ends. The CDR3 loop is CASSGTTYGYTF. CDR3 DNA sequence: TGCGCCAGCAGTGGGACAACTTATGGCTACACCTTC.

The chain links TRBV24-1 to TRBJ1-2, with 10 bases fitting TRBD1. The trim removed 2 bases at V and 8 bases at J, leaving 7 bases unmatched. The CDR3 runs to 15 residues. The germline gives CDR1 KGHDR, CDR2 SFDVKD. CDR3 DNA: TGTGCCACCAGTGATTCAGGGACAGGGGTGGTGGGCTACACCTTC. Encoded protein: CATSDSGTGVVGYTF.

The CDR3 DNA sequence: TGTGCCAGCAGCCAGTACCGACAGGGGTTGCGCACTGAAGCTTTCTTT. Translating gives CASSQYRQGLRTEAFF. The chain employs TRBV3-1 (or the pseudogene TRBV3-2) and TRBJ1-1; 8 bases agree with TRBD1. The CDR3 is 16 residues long. Germline CDR1 reads LGHDT; CDR2 reads YNNKEL (reference sequence). Unmatched junction bases numbered 10, after V lost 3 bases and J lost 4 bases.

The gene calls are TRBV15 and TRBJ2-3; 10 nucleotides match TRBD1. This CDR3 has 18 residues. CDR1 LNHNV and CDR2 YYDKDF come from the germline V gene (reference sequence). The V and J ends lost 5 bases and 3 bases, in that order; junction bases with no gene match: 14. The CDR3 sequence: CATSPMIAGQGLTDTQYF. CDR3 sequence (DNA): TGTGCCACCAGCCCCATGATTGCGGGACAGGGGTTGACAGATACGCAGTATTTT.

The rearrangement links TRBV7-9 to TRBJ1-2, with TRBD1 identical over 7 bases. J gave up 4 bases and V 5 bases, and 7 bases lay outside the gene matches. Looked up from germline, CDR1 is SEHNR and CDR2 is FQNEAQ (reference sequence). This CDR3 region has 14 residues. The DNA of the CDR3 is TGTGCCAGCAGCGCCGAAGGGGGCGTCTATGGCTACACCTTC. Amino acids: CASSAEGGVYGYTF. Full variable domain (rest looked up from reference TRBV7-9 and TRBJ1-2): DTGVSQNPRHKITKRGQNVTFRCDPISEHNRLYWYRQTLGQGPEFLTYFQNEAQLEKSRLLSDRFSAERPKGSFSTLEIQRTEQGDSAMYLCASSAEGGVYGYTFGSGTRLTVV.

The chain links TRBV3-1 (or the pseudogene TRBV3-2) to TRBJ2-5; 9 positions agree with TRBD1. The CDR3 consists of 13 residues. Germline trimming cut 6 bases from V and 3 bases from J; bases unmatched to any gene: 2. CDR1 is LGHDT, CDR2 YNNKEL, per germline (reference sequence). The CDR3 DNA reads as TGTGCCAGCAGACGACAGGGGGAAGAGACCCAGTACTTC. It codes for CASRRQGEETQYF.

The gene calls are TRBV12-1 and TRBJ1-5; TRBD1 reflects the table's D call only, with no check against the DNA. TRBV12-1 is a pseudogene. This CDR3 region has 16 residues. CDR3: CASSFGKNRNNQPQHF. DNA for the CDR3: TGTGCCAGCAGCTTTGGGAAAAACAGGAATAATCAGCCCCAGCATTTT.

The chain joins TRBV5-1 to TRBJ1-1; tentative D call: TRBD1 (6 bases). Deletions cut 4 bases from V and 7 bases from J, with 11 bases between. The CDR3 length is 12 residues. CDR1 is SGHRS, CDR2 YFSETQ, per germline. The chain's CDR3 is CASSLTDSEAFF. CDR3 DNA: TGCGCCAGCAGCCTGACGGACAGTGAAGCTTTCTTT. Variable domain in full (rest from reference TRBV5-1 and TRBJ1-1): KAGVTQTPRYLIKTRGQQVTLSCSPISGHRSVSWYQQTPGQGLQFLFEYFSETQRNKGNFPGRFSGRQFSNSRSEMNVSTLELGDSALYLCASSLTDSEAFFGQGTRLTVV.

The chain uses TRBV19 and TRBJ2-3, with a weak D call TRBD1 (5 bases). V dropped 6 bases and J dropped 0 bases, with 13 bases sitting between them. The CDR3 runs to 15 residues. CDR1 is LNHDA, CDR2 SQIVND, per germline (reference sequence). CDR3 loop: CASRGIGESTDTQYF. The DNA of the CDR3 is TGTGCCAGTAGGGGTATAGGGGAAAGCACAGATACGCAGTATTTT.

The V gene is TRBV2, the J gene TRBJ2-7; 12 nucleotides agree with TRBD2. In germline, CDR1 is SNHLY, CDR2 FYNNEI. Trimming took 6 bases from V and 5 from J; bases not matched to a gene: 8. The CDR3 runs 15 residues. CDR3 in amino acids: CASRASGGAIHEQYF. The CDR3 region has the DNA TGTGCCAGCAGAGCTAGCGGGGGGGCGATACACGAGCAGTACTTC.

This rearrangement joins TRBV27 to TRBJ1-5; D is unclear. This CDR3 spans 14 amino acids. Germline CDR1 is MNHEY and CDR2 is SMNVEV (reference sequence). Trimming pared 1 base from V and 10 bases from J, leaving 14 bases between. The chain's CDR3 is CASSLFAGFGPQHF. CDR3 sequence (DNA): TGTGCCAGCAGTTTATTCGCGGGTTTTGGCCCCCAGCATTTT.

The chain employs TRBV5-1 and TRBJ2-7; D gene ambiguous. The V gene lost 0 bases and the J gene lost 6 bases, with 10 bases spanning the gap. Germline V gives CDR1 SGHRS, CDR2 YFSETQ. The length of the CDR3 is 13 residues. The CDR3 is CASSLDRLSEQYF. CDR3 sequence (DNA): TGCGCCAGCAGCTTGGATCGGTTATCCGAGCAGTACTTC. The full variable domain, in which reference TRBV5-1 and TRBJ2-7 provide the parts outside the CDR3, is KAGVTQTPRYLIKTRGQQVTLSCSPISGHRSVSWYQQTPGQGLQFLFEYFSETQRNKGNFPGRFSGRQFSNSRSEMNVSTLELGDSALYLCASSLDRLSEQYFGPGTRLTVT.

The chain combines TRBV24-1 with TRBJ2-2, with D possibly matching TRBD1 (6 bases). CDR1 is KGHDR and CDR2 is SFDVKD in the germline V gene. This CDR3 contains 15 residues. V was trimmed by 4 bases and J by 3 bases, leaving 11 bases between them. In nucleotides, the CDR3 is TGTGCCACCAGTGACAGGGGATTGGACACCGGGGAGCTGTTTTTT. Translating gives CATSDRGLDTGELFF.

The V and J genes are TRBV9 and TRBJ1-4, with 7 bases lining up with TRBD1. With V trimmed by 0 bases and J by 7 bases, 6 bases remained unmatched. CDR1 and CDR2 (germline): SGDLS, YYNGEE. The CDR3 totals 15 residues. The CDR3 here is CASSVEGGLGEKLFF. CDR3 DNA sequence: TGTGCCAGCAGCGTAGAAGGGGGCCTGGGTGAAAAACTGTTTTTT.

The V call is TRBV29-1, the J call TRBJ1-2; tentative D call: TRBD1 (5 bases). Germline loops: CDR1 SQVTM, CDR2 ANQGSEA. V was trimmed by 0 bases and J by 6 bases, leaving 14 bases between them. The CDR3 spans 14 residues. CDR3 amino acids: CSVEDNRQPHGYTF. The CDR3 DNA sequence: TGCAGCGTTGAAGATAATCGACAGCCCCATGGCTACACCTTC.

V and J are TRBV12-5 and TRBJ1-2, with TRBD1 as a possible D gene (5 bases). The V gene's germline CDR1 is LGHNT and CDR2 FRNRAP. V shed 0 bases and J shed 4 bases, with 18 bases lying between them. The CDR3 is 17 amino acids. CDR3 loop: CASGLVIAREAGYGYTF. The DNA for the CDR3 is TGTGCTAGTGGTTTGGTCATCGCCAGGGAGGCGGGCTATGGCTACACCTTC. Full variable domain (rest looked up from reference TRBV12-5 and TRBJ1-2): DARVTQTPRHKVTEMGQEVTMRCQPILGHNTVFWYRQTMMQGLELLAYFRNRAPLDDSGMPKDRFSAEMPDATLATLKIQPSEPRDSAVYFCASGLVIAREAGYGYTFGSGTRLTVV.

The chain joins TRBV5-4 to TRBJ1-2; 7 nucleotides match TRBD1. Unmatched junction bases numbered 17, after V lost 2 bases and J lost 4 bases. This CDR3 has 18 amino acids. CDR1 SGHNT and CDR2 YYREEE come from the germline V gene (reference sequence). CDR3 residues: CASSLQGDPGGRSYGYTF. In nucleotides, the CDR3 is TGTGCCAGCAGCTTACAAGGAGACCCAGGGGGTAGGTCCTATGGCTACACCTTC.

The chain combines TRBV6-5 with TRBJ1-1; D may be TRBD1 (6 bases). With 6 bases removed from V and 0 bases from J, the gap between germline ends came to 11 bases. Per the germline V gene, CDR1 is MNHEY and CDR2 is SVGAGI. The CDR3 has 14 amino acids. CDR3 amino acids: CASRRTGLNTEAFF. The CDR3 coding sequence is TGTGCCAGCAGAAGAACAGGGCTGAACACTGAAGCTTTCTTT.

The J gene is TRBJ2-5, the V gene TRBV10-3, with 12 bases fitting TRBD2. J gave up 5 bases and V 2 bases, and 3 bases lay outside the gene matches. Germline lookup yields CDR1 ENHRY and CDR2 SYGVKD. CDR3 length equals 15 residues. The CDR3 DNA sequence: TGTGCCATCAGTGAGCTAGCGGGGGGGATGGAGACCCAGTACTTC. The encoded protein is CAISELAGGMETQYF.

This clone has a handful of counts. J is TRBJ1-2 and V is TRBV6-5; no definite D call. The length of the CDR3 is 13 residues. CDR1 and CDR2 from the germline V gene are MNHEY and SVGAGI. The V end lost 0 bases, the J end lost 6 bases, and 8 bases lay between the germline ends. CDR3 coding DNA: TGTGCCAGCAGTTACTCCCCGGTGGATGGCTACACCTTC. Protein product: CASSYSPVDGYTF.

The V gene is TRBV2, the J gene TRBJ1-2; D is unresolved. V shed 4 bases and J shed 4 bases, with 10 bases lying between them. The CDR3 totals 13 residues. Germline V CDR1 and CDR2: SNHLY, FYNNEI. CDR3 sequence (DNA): TGTGCCAGCAGTGTGGGCAGTTCCTATGGCTACACCTTC. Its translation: CASSVGSSYGYTF.

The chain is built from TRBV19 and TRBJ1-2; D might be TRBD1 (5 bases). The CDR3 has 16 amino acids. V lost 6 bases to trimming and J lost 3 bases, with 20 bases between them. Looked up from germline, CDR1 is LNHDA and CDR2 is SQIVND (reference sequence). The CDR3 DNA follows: TGTGCCAGTAGCCCCAGGGTTACTGAGACTTACTATGGCTACACCTTC. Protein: CASSPRVTETYYGYTF.

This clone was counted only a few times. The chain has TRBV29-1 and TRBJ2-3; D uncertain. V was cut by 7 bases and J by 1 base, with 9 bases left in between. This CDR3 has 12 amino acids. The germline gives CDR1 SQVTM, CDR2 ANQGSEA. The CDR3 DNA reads TGCAGCGCCACTAAGGGCACAGATACGCAGTATTTT. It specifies CSATKGTDTQYF.

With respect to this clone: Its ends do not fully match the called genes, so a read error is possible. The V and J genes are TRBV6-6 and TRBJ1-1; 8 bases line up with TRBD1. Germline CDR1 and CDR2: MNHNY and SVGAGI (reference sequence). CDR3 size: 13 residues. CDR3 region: CASSHSLDRDAFF. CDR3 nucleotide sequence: TGTGCCAGCAGTCACTCCCTGGACAGGGATGCTTTCTTT.

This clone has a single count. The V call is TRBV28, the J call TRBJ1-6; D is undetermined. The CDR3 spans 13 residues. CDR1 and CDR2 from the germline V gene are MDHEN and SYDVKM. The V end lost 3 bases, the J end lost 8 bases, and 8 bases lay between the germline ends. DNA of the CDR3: TGTGCCAGCAGTTTGCTAGACGATTCACCCCTCCACTTT. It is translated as CASSLLDDSPLHF.

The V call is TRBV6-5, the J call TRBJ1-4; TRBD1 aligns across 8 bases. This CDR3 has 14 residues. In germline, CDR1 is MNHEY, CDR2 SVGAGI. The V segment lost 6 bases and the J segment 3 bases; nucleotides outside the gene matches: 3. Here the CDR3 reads CASRSTGANEKLFF. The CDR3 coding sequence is TGTGCCAGCAGATCGACAGGGGCTAATGAAAAACTGTTTTTT.